This T cell receptor (beta chain) was profiled in a study of control samples from healthy donors and cancer patients. Trimming removed 4 bases from V and 7 bases from J, with 13 bases in between. This CDR3 spans 13 amino acids. The germline CDR1 and CDR2 sequences are MGHRA and YSYEKL. Method: immunoSEQ multiplex PCR; TCRdb's copy keeps in-frame clones and lacks some. The data show about 92,000 clones, 82% seen once. The sequenced material came from blood. V is TRBV4-1 and J is TRBJ1-1; no definite D call. This receptor was taken from a woman aged 60 to 75 in good health. This CDR3 is CASSPSGEFEAFF. CDR3 nucleotides: TGCGCCAGCAGCCCTTCAGGAGAGTTTGAAGCTTTCTTT.